In this sample, the clone carrying this T cell receptor beta chain turned up many times. The sample belongs to a study of CD8+CD57+ T cells in acquired aplastic anemia. V dropped 5 bases and J dropped 11; count of bases not matched to a gene: 13. Germline values: CDR1 SGHDT, CDR2 YYEEEE. The CDR3 covers 14 residues. Genomic DNA templated the TCR beta VDJ and CDR3 profiling. TCRdb analysed the reads with MiXCR anew, one entry per CDR3 protein. The data show around 250,000 distinct CDR3 sequences, with 55% to 60% seen just once and around 8% held by the top ten. The chain couples TRBV5-6 to TRBJ1-1, with TRBD1 identical over 9 bases. This TCR was sampled from a human donor with severe aplastic anemia or a healthy control (not recorded which). Sequencing was carried out using sorted CD4+, CD8+, or CD8+CD57+ T cells (not recorded which) from PBMCs. The CDR3 bases are TGTGCCAGCAGTTCCCCGGGACAGGGTGAGCAGGCTTTCTTT. Protein sequence: CASSSPGQGEQAFF.